This TCR beta chain was identified in a study of blood T cell repertoires in COVID-19. In the study overall: The study drew acute and convalescent COVID-19 samples from the United States, Italy and Spain. Nucleic acid was either cDNA or gDNA, and it came from T cells, B-cell-depleted T cells, or PBMCs.

In the study's own analysis: Amplifying reference gene primers gave estimates of nucleated cell counts. The assay was immunoSEQ multiplex PCR, and TCRdb's table has in-frame clones only and misses some. The V and J calls and clone size are taken from that table; D and trimming were inferred from the DNA. Here the sample spans around 450,000 clones, roughly 87% being singletons. The CDR3 length is 11 residues. Trimming cost V 3 bases and J 7 bases, with 6 bases left between them. CDR1 and CDR2 from the germline V gene are DFQATT and SNEGSKA (reference sequence). This clonotype originated in a woman aged 18-29 years with acute COVID-19. V is TRBV20-1 and J is TRBJ2-2; D gene ambiguous. Sequenced input: PBMCs or T cells enriched from blood (not recorded which). Here the CDR3 reads CSASSRGELFF. CDR3 DNA sequence: TGCAGTGCTAGTTCTCGCGGGGAGCTGTTTTTT.